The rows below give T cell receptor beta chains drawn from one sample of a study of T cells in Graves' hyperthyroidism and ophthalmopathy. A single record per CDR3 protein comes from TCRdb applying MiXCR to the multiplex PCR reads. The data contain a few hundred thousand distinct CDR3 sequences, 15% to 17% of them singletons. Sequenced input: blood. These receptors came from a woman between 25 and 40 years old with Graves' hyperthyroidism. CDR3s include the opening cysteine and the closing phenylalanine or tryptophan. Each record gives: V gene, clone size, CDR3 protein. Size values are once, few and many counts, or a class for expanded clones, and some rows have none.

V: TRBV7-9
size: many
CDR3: CASSTRTSEETQYF

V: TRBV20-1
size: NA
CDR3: CSAGMNTGELFF

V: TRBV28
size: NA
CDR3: CASSLYRDRDEQYF

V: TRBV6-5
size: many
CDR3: CASSYGHDTEAFF

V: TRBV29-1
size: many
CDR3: CSARTSGVDYGYTF

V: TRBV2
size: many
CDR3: CAGGVGNQPQHF

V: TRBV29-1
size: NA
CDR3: CSVSQGLDQPQHF

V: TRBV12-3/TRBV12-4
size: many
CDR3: CASSSGGYEQYF

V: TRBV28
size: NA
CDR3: CASKVGPYNSPLHF

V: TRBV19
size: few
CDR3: CASSIKVHSPGNTIYF

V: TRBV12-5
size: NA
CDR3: CASGSSRLTPPTGNTEAFF

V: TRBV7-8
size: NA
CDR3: CASSYQVGAAYEQYF

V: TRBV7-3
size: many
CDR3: CASSFDRDDEQYF

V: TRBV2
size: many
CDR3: CARRIPGGSYEQYF

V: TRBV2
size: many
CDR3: CASRATVSTDTQYF

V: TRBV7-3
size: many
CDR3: CASSPQFHNEQFF

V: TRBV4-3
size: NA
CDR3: CASSPSGTGYSTDTQYF

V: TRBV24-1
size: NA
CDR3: CATSAPVRSNQPQHF

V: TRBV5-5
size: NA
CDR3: CASSYTTSGSSYNEQFF

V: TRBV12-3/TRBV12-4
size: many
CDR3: CASSLGLFSPLHF

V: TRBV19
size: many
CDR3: CASSRWVQNTEAFF

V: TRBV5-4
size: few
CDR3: CASSPGLAEVGNIQYF

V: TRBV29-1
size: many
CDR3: CSVAGGFSGTDTQYF

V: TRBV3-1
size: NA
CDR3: CASSQDLIGLADQETQYF

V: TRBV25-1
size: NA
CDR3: CASSEFKGLTDTQYF

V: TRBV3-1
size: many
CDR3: CASKRTSGRSSGDTQYF